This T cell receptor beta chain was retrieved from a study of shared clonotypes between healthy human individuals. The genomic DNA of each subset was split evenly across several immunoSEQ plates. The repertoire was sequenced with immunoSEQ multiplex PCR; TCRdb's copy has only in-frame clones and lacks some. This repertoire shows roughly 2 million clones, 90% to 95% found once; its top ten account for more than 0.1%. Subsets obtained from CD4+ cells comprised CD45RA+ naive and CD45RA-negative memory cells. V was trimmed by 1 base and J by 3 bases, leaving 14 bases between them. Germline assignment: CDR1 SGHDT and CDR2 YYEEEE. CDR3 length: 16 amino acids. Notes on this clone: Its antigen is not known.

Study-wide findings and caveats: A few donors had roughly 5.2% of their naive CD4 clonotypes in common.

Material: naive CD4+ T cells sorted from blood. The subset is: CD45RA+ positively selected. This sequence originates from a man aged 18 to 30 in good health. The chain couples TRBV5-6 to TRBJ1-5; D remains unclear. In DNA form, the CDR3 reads TGTGCCAGCAGCTTGCTCGGCCAGGAGCTCAATCAGCCCCAGCATTTT. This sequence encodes CASSLLGQELNQPQHF.